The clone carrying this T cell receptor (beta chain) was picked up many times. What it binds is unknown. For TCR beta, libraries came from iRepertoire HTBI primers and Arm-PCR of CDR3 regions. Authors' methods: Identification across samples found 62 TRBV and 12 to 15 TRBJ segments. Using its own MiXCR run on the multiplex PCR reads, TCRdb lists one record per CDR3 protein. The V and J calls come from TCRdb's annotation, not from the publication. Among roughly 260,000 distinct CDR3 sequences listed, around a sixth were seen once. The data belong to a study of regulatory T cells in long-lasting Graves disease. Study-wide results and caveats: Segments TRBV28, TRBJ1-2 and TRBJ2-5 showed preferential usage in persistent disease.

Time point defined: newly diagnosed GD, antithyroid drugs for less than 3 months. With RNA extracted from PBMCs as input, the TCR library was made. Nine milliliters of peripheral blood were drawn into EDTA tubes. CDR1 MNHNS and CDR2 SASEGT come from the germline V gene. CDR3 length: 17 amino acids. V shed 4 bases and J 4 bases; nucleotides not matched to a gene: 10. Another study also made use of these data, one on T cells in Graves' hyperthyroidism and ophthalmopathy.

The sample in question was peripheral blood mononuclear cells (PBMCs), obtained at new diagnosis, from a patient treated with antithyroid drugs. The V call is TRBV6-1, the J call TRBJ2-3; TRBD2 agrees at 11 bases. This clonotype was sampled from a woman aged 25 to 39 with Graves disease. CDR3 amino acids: CASSVSLSGGASDTQYF. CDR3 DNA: TGTGCCAGCAGTGTGTCCCTTAGCGGGGGGGCCTCAGATACGCAGTATTTT.